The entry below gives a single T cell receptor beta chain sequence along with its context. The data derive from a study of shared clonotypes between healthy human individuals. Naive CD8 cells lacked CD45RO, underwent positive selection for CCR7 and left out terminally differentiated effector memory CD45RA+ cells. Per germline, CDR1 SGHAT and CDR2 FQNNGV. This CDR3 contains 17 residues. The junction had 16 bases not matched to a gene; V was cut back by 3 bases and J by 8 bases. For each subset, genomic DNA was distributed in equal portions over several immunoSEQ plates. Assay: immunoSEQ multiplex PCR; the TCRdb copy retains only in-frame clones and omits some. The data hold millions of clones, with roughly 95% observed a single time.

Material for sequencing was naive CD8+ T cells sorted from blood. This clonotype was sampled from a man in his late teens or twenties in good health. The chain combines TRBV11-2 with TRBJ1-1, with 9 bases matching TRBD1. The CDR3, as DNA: TGTGCCAGCAGCTTGGGGGAACACAGGGGGCCCATTACAGAAGCTTTCTTT. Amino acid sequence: CASSLGEHRGPITEAFF. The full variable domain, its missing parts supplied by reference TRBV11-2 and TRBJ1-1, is EAGVAQSPRYKIIEKRQSVAFWCNPISGHATLYWYQQILGQGPKLLIQFQNNGVVDDSQLPKDRFSAERLKGVDSTLKIQPAKLEDSAVYLCASSLGEHRGPITEAFFGQGTRLTVV.